Sequencing of this T cell receptor (beta chain) was carried out in a study of cytomegalovirus exposure and HLA in healthy donors (dated by TCRdb to 2017 to 2019). Context from the whole study: In an earlier analysis of 587 of the donors, 276 Gb of sequence data and 95 million to 130 million unique TCR beta sequences from 180 million or so T cells were reported. An early release that covered about 600 HLA-typed donors contained approximately 300 gigabases of sequencing data and 85 million to 100 million unique TCR sequences. The study was designed to test whether signatures of past pathogen exposure could be identified by cataloging public T cell receptors. High-throughput TCR immunosequencing, statistical association of individual TCRs with disease status, and machine learning were combined to predict cytomegalovirus infection status. Both class I and class II loci were covered by HLA typing, at four-digit resolution. The later analysis used no new phenotypic data to find candidate immune exposures, relying instead on TCR beta sequences and their occurrence across donors. The number of typed donors differed by locus: 629-630 for A, B, C, DRB1 and DQB1; approximately 530 for DQA1; 606 for DPA1; and around 470 for DPB1. Of the 300 to 500 genotyped donors, 81% were placed in the genetic ancestry cluster associated with self-reported Caucasian donors. In a later analysis, previously published TCR beta repertoires from more than 500 donors were re-analyzed and high-resolution HLA genotyping was added so that TCR occurrence patterns could be studied. Genome-wide SNP genotypes for about 60% of the roughly 700 donors were used in a later genetic analysis, which treated that subset as a discovery cohort. In an earlier analysis of roughly 600 of the donors, high-throughput TCR beta sequencing was used to judge whether each TCR beta V gene segment behaved as functional or pseudogenic. The T cell repertoires of around 730 subjects were profiled by immunosequencing and related to cytomegalovirus serostatus. All discovery cohort repertoires had been generated on a single sequencing platform. Among approximately 370 genotyped donors of the cohort, an average of approximately 240,000 unique TCR beta nucleotide sequences was sequenced per donor, of which roughly 18% were non-productive. Donor age, sex, ethnicity and CMV serostatus were collected together with the repertoire data. Because of strong linkage in the cohort, five DR-DQ haplotypes were treated as single units for association and clustering. A separate validation cohort of 100 to 150 different subjects was used in addition to the roughly 700-subject first cohort. Study-wide findings and limitations: A group of highly shared sequence variants was considered likely to be a technical artifact of the sequencing pipeline. A later analysis found that most CMV-associated TCR beta chains appeared HLA-restricted, with HLA associations seemingly driven largely by CMV exposure. Roughly uniform sequencing depth across donors was assumed in presence/absence analyses, although this assumption may not hold. A later analysis reported that several top co-occurrence clusters appeared linked to parvovirus B19, influenza, CMV and Epstein-Barr virus. Broadly in line with IMGT annotations, most TCR beta V segments showed up in productive rearrangements about 87% or about 30% of the time in an earlier analysis of under 700 of the donors. A later analysis found that HLA-associated TCR beta chains were more clonally expanded and had lower generation probabilities than equally common non-associated chains. For the cohort, immune exposure information was limited to CMV serostatus. In vitro tests confirmed that a few of the cytomegalovirus-associated TCR beta chains recognize cytomegalovirus antigens. The cohort was sequenced for TCR beta chains only, and without alpha or paired-chain data the features that could be detected were limited. A later genetic analysis associated a missense DCLRE1C variant with V-gene and J-gene trimming of TCR beta chains, and an independent cohort replicated the association. Compared with the roughly 600-donor mean, donors in an Asian-associated ancestry cluster had fewer N-insertions in productive TCRs, according to a later genetic analysis. According to the authors, the approach could potentially be generalized to other disease states and immunological phenotypes. Assigning TCR associations to individual alleles was difficult when HLA alleles, especially DR and DQ, strongly co-occurred. While some public TCRs were present in many individuals, most TCR sequences turned up only very rarely across donors. Because HLA typing was unavailable for some donors at each locus, only the typed subset was used in association tests. A further reported finding was that TCR beta sequences accurately predicted the HLA-A and HLA-B alleles for most subjects in the first cohort. Because counts were too low, 15 or so rarely observed V segments, including chromosome 9 orphons, were excluded from the earlier analysis of under 650 of the donors. The classifier was reported to diagnose cytomegalovirus status with high specificity and sensitivity in both the original cohort and the validation cohort. Some IMGT-functional V segments, including TRBV6-2 and TRBV6-3, could not be told apart with the 87-base-pair reads, so those segments were excluded. In a later analysis, TCR association rates were found to vary across HLA loci, with the most associated TCRs seen for DRB1 alleles and the fewest for HLA-C alleles. At a false discovery rate of 0.05, a later analysis linked 16,951 TCR beta sequences to specific HLA alleles. A total of fewer than 200 TCR beta chains were listed by the study as associated with cytomegalovirus. Linkage disequilibrium might explain the correlated functional status among segregating V segments, but an unknown experimental factor could not be ruled out.

The cohort comprised approximately 700 healthy bone marrow donors. All cohort members were sampled while nominally healthy, although unrecorded immune exposures were likely present. The donor was CMV seropositive and was included in the group of approximately 300 seropositive cohort members. Each donor provided a peripheral blood sample, and peripheral blood mononuclear cells were used for TCR beta sequencing. The Qiagen DNeasy Blood Extraction Kit was used to extract genomic DNA from the blood cell samples. This clone was counted only a few times. Its antigen target is currently unknown. Within one base of it there is no much larger clone, and no base qualities were kept. Reading from cysteine to phenylalanine, the CDR3 counts 15 amino acids. Here the CDR3 DNA is all that survives: 45 bases in frame from base 1. Germline trimming amounts to 5 bases on V and 0 bases on J, with 6 as the count of junction bases outside the gene matches. CDR1 is given as SGHTA and CDR2 as FQGNSA, both from the germline V gene.

The library was obtained by the immunoSEQ multiplex PCR assay. For the multiplex PCR, a mixture combining 60 forward primers for TCR Vbeta segments and 13 reverse primers for TCR Jbeta segments was used. The CDR3 region of rearranged TCR beta genes was amplified from genomic DNA by a multiplex PCR assay. Amplified TCR beta libraries were sequenced as 87-base-pair reads on the Illumina HiSeq System. Under the source paper's analysis protocol: A later analysis tallied 75 million to 95 million unique TCR beta chains across the 666 repertoires, and 10 million to 11 million of those chains were shared by two or more donors. A nearest-neighbor algorithm error-corrected the raw reads and collapsed the reads into unique sequences, merging closely related sequences to remove PCR and sequencing errors. V, D and J gene segments were assigned by aligning CDR3 sequences to IMGT reference sequences. Each retained sequence needed at least a six-nucleotide match to both a V gene segment and a J gene segment. A rearrangement was called productive if the CDR3 had no stop codons and remained in frame with V and J, and every other rearrangement was called non-productive. Following IMGT convention, CDR3 was defined as the stretch from the second conserved V-encoded cysteine to the conserved J-encoded phenylalanine. The earlier analysis of about 530 of the donors excluded any sequence lacking an unambiguous match to a single V gene segment. In an earlier analysis of approximately 550 of the donors, V segments were called functional above 56.7% productive rearrangements and were called segregating when the between-donor standard deviation exceeded 5%. To diagnose cytomegalovirus status from the catalog of TCR beta chain sequences, a statistical classification framework was built. V and J gene assignment, in a later analysis, came from comparing TCR nucleotide sequences with IMGT/GENE-DB human TR gene sequences. A later analysis assigned CDR3 sequences and most-parsimonious VDJ recombination scenarios with the TCRdist pipeline. In a later analysis, every TCR beta chain was defined by the combination of its CDR3 amino acid sequence and its V-gene family, and reads without a unique V-gene family were dropped. In a later analysis, some 600 highly shared, low-generation-probability nucleotide sequences were removed to address suspected cross-contamination and a sequencing artifact. In a later analysis, a clonal expansion index for each public chain was calculated from normalized within-repertoire ranks of inferred template counts. Generation probabilities in a later analysis came from a VDJ recombination model fitted to out-of-frame rearrangements, and those results were checked against IGoR. A later analysis scored TCR-TCR, TCR-HLA and TCR-CMV co-occurrence with hypergeometric tests, applying a repertoire-size bias correction to TCR pairs. A later analysis estimated false discovery rates by permuting HLA or CMV assignments 20 times. In a later analysis, co-occurring TCRs were grouped with DBSCAN, and TCRdist sequence similarity was added when clustering was performed within HLA-allele-positive subsets. Repertoires with fewer than 30,000 or more than 120,000 public chains were left out of co-occurrence clustering, as were about five repertoires with anomalous nucleotide sharing. This immuneACCESS table, as held by TCRdb, lists in-frame sequences with V and J called but not all clones. Of the missing ones, under half trace to an unresolved V gene in checked studies; the others have no known cause. V, J and clone size are taken as reported in that table, and D and trimming were inferred from the DNA itself. The sample data list tens of thousands of clones, and roughly 70% of these were observed just once. The ten top clones hold 4.9% of the sample.

This TCR came from a man aged 55 to 70 in good health and CMV-seropositive. The sequenced sample was PBMCs. The chain couples TRBV7-2 to TRBJ1-1; TRBD1 aligns with 7 central bases. The nucleotide sequence is given as TGTGCCAGCAGCCCGCCCGGGACAGTGAACACTGAAGCTTTCTTT. Its translation reads: CASSPPGTVNTEAFF.